Below, 17 T cell receptor beta chains from the same sample are listed, as sequenced in a study of T-cell memory formation after mild COVID-19. TCRdb ran MiXCR on the 5' RACE reads and lists one entry per CDR3 protein. The table includes about 420,000 distinct CDR3 sequences, less than 25% detected once. The sequenced sample was PBMCs or a T cell subset sorted from them (not recorded which). The receptor source for this set is an adult woman who had mild COVID-19 (a few samples of this study predate the infection). Cell type and time point are not known.

The chain joins TRBV2 to TRBJ2-1; D may match TRBD1 or TRBD2 (5 bases each). CDR1 SNHLY and CDR2 FYNNEI come from the germline V gene. This CDR3 comprises 14 residues. V was cut by 2 bases and J by 6 bases, with 11 bases left in between. CDR3 sequence: CASSERGRSNEQFF. CDR3 sequence (DNA): TGTGCCAGCAGTGAAAGGGGACGCAGCAATGAGCAGTTCTTC.

This clonotype was picked up many times. The chain uses TRBV12-3 or TRBV12-4 and TRBJ2-7, with 10 bases lining up with TRBD2. V was clipped by 7 bases and J by 5 bases; unmatched bases: 8. The CDR3 loop spans 14 amino acids. The DNA for the CDR3 is TGTGCCAGCACCGTAGCGGGGGGATTCCACGAGCAGTACTTC. Amino acids: CASTVAGGFHEQYF.

This clonotype was recorded once. The chain combines TRBV7-9 with TRBJ1-5; 10 nucleotides match TRBD1. With V trimmed by 6 bases and J by 2 bases, 7 bases remained unmatched. Germline-derived CDR1 and CDR2 are SEHNR and FQNEAQ (reference sequence). The CDR3 sequence is 16 residues long. Here the CDR3 reads CASSRTGTGGNQPQHF. In DNA form, the CDR3 reads TGTGCCAGCAGTCGGACCGGGACAGGGGGCAATCAGCCCCAGCATTTT.

This sequence joins TRBV5-1 and TRBJ1-2; D is perhaps TRBD1 (6 bases). Germline V gives CDR1 SGHRS, CDR2 YFSETQ. The CDR3 loop spans 15 amino acids. Trimming left V 6 bases short and J 2 bases short, with 17 bases between. Here the CDR3 reads CASTLWAGENYGYTF. The CDR3, as DNA: TGCGCCAGCACCCTCTGGGCAGGGGAGAACTATGGCTACACCTTC.

This chain connects TRBV29-1 to TRBJ2-7; a possible D gene is TRBD2 (6 bases). With 2 bases removed from V and 0 bases from J, the gap between germline ends came to 14 bases. Germline V CDR1 and CDR2: SQVTM, ANQGSEA. The CDR3 sequence is 15 residues long. The CDR3 nucleotides read TGCAGCGTTGAAATCGGGGGAGAGGGCTCCTACGAGCAGTACTTC. This encodes CSVEIGGEGSYEQYF.

This sequence joins TRBV25-1 and TRBJ1-2, with no clear D. This CDR3 has 14 residues. Per the germline V gene, CDR1 is MGHDK and CDR2 is SYGVNS. Trimming removed 7 bases at V and 2 bases at J, with 14 bases between. The CDR3 DNA reads TGTGCCAGCACCAAAAGGGAAGGGAACTATGGCTACACCTTC. This encodes CASTKREGNYGYTF.

J is TRBJ2-1 and V is TRBV5-1, with a weak D call TRBD1 (5 bases). The CDR3 covers 14 residues. Germline V lookup: CDR1 SGHRS, CDR2 YFSETQ. Trimming removed 1 base from V and 7 bases from J, with 12 bases in between. The CDR3 DNA is TGCGCCAGCAGCTTGTTGGGGCCGGTGAATGAGCAGTTCTTC. Translating gives CASSLLGPVNEQFF.

This clonotype was seen a handful of times. V usage is TRBV7-8 and J usage is TRBJ2-1, with a possible D match to TRBD2 (5 bases). The CDR3 length is 14 residues. Trimming left V 1 base short and J 7 bases short, with 11 bases between. Per germline, CDR1 SGHVS and CDR2 FQNEAQ. CDR3 DNA sequence: TGTGCCAGCAGCTTAGAAGGCGGGCCTAATGAGCAGTTCTTC. This sequence encodes CASSLEGGPNEQFF.

This chain links TRBV6-1 with TRBJ2-3; 10 positions agree with TRBD1. Losses at the gene ends were 8 bases for V and 9 bases for J; bases not matched to a gene: 11. Germline CDR1 is MNHNS and CDR2 is SASEGT. This CDR3 region has 14 residues. The CDR3 DNA follows: TGTGCCAGCGTAAGGGACAGGGGCCCTGAGACGCAGTATTTT. This translates into CASVRDRGPETQYF.

The chain recombines TRBV24-1 with TRBJ2-1; the match to TRBD1 covers 8 bases. The V gene end was trimmed by 3 bases and the J gene end by 9 bases; junction bases not matched to a gene: 3. CDR3 size: 13 residues. CDR1 and CDR2 (germline): KGHDR, SFDVKD. The CDR3 sequence is CATSDQTGGEQFF. DNA for the CDR3: TGTGCCACCAGTGATCAAACAGGGGGTGAGCAGTTCTTC.

This clonotype was found a few times. This chain connects TRBV5-5 to TRBJ2-3; no reliable D call. Germline CDR1 SGHKS, CDR2 YYEKEE (reference sequence). V was shortened by 4 bases and J by 3 bases, with 12 bases between the two germline ends. The CDR3 has 14 amino acids. The CDR3 here is CASSPSSRTDTQYF. The CDR3 DNA sequence: TGTGCCAGCAGCCCGTCCTCTAGGACAGATACGCAGTATTTT.

This clonotype was detected many times. V is TRBV5-1 and J is TRBJ2-1; D possibly corresponds to TRBD2 (6 bases). Germline CDR1 reads SGHRS; CDR2 reads YFSETQ. V dropped 4 bases and J dropped 2 bases, with 13 bases sitting between them. CDR3 length: 15 residues. CDR3 loop: CASSLLAVPYNEQFF. CDR3 nucleotide sequence: TGCGCCAGCAGCCTACTAGCAGTTCCCTACAATGAGCAGTTCTTC.

In the case of this clonotype: One end of the junction fails to match germline, which may point to a read error. The chain joins TRBV19 to TRBJ2-1; the D gene could be TRBD1 or TRBD2 (5 bases each). CDR1 is LNHDA, CDR2 SQIVND, per germline (reference sequence). The CDR3 has 11 residues. This CDR3 reads CASSDGRAEVF. The CDR3 DNA sequence: TGTGCCAGTAGTGATGGCAGGGCGGAGGTCTTC.

The chain links TRBV29-1 to TRBJ1-1; D unresolved. The length of the CDR3 is 15 residues. Germline CDR1 reads SQVTM; CDR2 reads ANQGSEA. V dropped 6 bases and J dropped 1 base, with 18 bases sitting between them. The chain's CDR3 is CSVASTSVANTEAFF. Written as DNA, the CDR3 is TGCAGCGTCGCTAGTACAAGTGTAGCGAACACTGAAGCTTTCTTT.

This clonotype appeared a few times. The rearrangement joins TRBV7-9 to TRBJ2-3; no definite D call. The germline CDR1 and CDR2 sequences are SEHNR and FQNEAQ (reference sequence). Trimming shortened V by 4 bases and J by 8 bases, and 7 bases separated the two germline ends. The CDR3 extends over 11 amino acids. CDR3 bases: TGTGCCAGCAGCTCCCAGAGTACGCAGTATTTT. Amino acid sequence: CASSSQSTQYF.

The gene calls are TRBV7-2 and TRBJ1-5, with 9 bases identical to TRBD1. The CDR3 contains 15 residues. The V gene's germline CDR1 is SGHTA and CDR2 FQGNSA. V lost 5 bases to trimming and J lost 7 bases; unmatched junction nucleotides: 9. Here the CDR3 DNA reads TGTGCCAGCAGCCGAACTCCGGGACAGGGACAGCCCCAGCATTTT. This translates into CASSRTPGQGQPQHF.

The genes are TRBV25-1 and TRBJ1-4; TRBD1 aligns across 7 bases. Germline-derived CDR1 and CDR2 are MGHDK and SYGVNS. Trimming took 6 bases from V and 7 from J; bases not matched to a gene: 8. The CDR3 is 14 residues long. The CDR3 DNA reads TGTGCCAGCAGCTCACAGGGGATCTCTGAAAAACTGTTTTTT. Protein sequence: CASSSQGISEKLFF. Full variable domain (rest looked up from reference TRBV25-1 and TRBJ1-4): EADIYQTPRYLVIGTGKKITLECSQTMGHDKMYWYQQDPGMELHLIHYSYGVNSTEKGDLSSESTVSRIRTEHFPLTLESARPSHTSQYLCASSSQGISEKLFFGSGTQLSVL.